The 26 T cell receptor beta chains below were found in one sample sequenced in a study of T cells in Graves' hyperthyroidism and ophthalmopathy (dated by TCRdb to the late 2010s). Preparation of the library involved multiplex PCR. Data came from an Illumina HiSeq 2000. TCR beta CDR3 regions were amplified from RNA transcripts. The first round of RT-PCR for the TCR CDR3 was performed with the HTBI primer set and the Qiagen OneStep RT-PCR kit. Clones were called with MiXCR by TCRdb after fastp trimmed the public reads at Q25, and only in-frame beta chains were retained. A single entry per CDR3 protein holds the most common genes and DNA from its merged rows. The sample table holds a few hundred thousand distinct CDR3 sequences, of which under 60% were seen once. Jointly, the top ten make up about 8.3% of the sample. Sequenced material: peripheral blood or thyroid tissue (not recorded which). The receptors originated from a woman under 30 with Graves' hyperthyroidism.

This clonotype has only one observation. The J gene is TRBJ2-5, the V gene TRBV7-3; D remains unclear. Germline CDR1 SGHTA, CDR2 FQGTGA. V was clipped by 5 bases and J by 2 bases, with 21 bases between them. The length of the CDR3 is 17 residues. In DNA, the CDR3 is TGTGCCAGCAGCCCCAAAACCTCCAGCATATTTCAAGAGACCCAGTACTTC. This translates into CASSPKTSSIFQETQYF.

About this clonotype: It is likely a read error, because the conserved phenylalanine at the end of the CDR3 is missing. The chain recombines TRBV19 with TRBJ1-1, with a tentative D call TRBD1 (5 bases). The CDR3 is 14 amino acids. Germline CDR1 reads LNHDA; CDR2 reads SQIVND (reference sequence). The V and J ends lost 10 bases and 1 base respectively, with 16 bases between them. The DNA for the CDR3 is TGTGCCACCCCGAAGAGGGGATCGAACACTGAAGCTTTCCTT. Translating gives CATPKRGSNTEAFL.

This chain uses TRBV5-4 with TRBJ2-3, with D unclear. Germline V gene sequence: CDR1 SGHNT, CDR2 YYREEE (reference sequence). V lost 0 bases, J lost 2 bases, and 13 bases lay in between. The length of the CDR3 is 16 residues. The CDR3 nucleotides are TGTGCCAGCAGCTTGGGAGGCCTAACGTCCACAGATACGCAGTATTTT. Protein sequence: CASSLGGLTSTDTQYF. The full variable domain, its missing parts supplied by reference TRBV5-4 and TRBJ2-3, is ETGVTQSPTHLIKTRGQQVTLRCSSQSGHNTVSWYQQALGQGPQFIFQYYREEENGRGNFPPRFSGLQFPNYSSELNVNALELDDSALYLCASSLGGLTSTDTQYFGPGTRLTVL.

J is TRBJ2-2 and V is TRBV9; 9 bases map to TRBD2. The CDR3 covers 12 residues. Looked up from germline, CDR1 is SGDLS and CDR2 is YYNGEE. J lost 8 bases, V lost 7 bases, and 3 bases had no gene match. In DNA form, the CDR3 reads TGTGCCAGCGGTCTAGCGGGAGGGGAGCTGTTTTTT. Protein product: CASGLAGGELFF.

Note on this clonotype: The junction does not match germline at one end; this may be a read error. CDR3 nucleotides: TGTGCCAGCAGCCAAGATCTCCACGAGCAGTGCTTC. This codes for CASSQDLHEQCF. The chain recombines TRBV3-1 with TRBJ2-7; D gene uncertain. The CDR3 consists of 12 residues. The germline V gene encodes CDR1 LGHDT and CDR2 YNNKEL (reference sequence).

This chain uses TRBV29-1 with TRBJ2-7; 13 bases fit TRBD2. The CDR3 runs 14 residues. Germline V gene sequence: CDR1 SQVTM, CDR2 ANQGSEA. The V segment lost 4 bases and the J segment 2 bases; nucleotides outside the gene matches: 2. This CDR3 reads CSVAGTSGAYEQYF. Written as DNA, the CDR3 is TGCAGCGTTGCCGGGACTAGCGGGGCCTACGAGCAGTACTTC.

The chain employs TRBV10-3 and TRBJ1-6, with unresolved D. V was trimmed by 7 bases and J by 5 bases, leaving 12 bases between them. Germline loops: CDR1 ENHRY, CDR2 SYGVKD. CDR3 length: 14 residues. The CDR3 protein is CAITTRENNSPLHF. CDR3 nucleotides: TGTGCCATCACCACTCGGGAGAATAATTCACCCCTCCACTTT.

A note on this clonotype: An end of the junction differs from the germline gene, which may be a read error. The gene calls are TRBV5-6 and TRBJ1-5; 10 bases map to TRBD1. Looked up from germline, CDR1 is SGHDT and CDR2 is YYEEEE. The CDR3 has 16 amino acids. Here the CDR3 DNA reads TGTGTCAGCAGCTACGGGACAGGGGCCTTAAATCAGCCCCAGCATTTT. Translated, it gives CVSSYGTGALNQPQHF.

This clonotype was recorded at least ten times. The J gene is TRBJ1-2, the V gene TRBV20-1; D gene unclear. V dropped 0 bases and J dropped 2 bases, with 7 bases sitting between them. Germline lookup yields CDR1 DFQATT and CDR2 SNEGSKA (reference sequence). This CDR3 is 13 amino acids long. The CDR3 region is CSARETANYGYTF. CDR3 nucleotide sequence: TGCAGTGCTAGAGAAACGGCCAACTATGGCTACACCTTC.

This clonotype occurred many times. V is TRBV12-3 or TRBV12-4 and J is TRBJ2-5; TRBD2 matches 7 bases. Trimming at V came to 4 bases and at J to 2 bases, leaving 10 bases not matched to a gene. The CDR3 is 16 amino acids. The CDR3 loop reads CASSSGRDGGQETQYF. In nucleotides, the CDR3 is TGTGCCAGCAGTTCCGGCCGGGACGGGGGGCAAGAGACCCAGTACTTC.

For this clonotype: A much larger clone sits a single nucleotide away, making a read error possible. This chain connects TRBV5-1 to TRBJ2-5, with D hard to call. In germline, CDR1 is SGHRS, CDR2 YFSETQ. CDR3 length equals 13 residues. The CDR3 loop is CASRPYLQETRYF. CDR3 nucleotide sequence: TGCGCCAGCAGGCCGTACCTCCAAGAGACCCGGTACTTC.

This clonotype was counted many times. This rearrangement joins TRBV10-3 to TRBJ1-2, with 7 bases matching TRBD1. This CDR3 spans 16 amino acids. The germline gives CDR1 ENHRY, CDR2 SYGVKD. Trimming at V came to 0 bases and at J to 2 bases, leaving 6 bases not matched to a gene. DNA of the CDR3: TGTGCCATCAGTGAGTCGATTAACAGGGGCAACTATGGCTACACCTTC. Its translation is CAISESINRGNYGYTF.

The V gene is TRBV7-2, the J gene TRBJ2-7, with TRBD2 identical over 13 bases. Germline values: CDR1 SGHTA, CDR2 FQGNSA. Trimming at V came to 11 bases and at J to 4 bases, leaving 2 bases not matched to a gene. The CDR3 totals 12 residues. Here the CDR3 DNA reads TGTGCCTGGACTAGCGGGGGATACGAGCAGTACTTC. As protein: CAWTSGGYEQYF.

On this clonotype: Sequence at one end of the junction differs from germline and may be a read error. The V gene is TRBV10-3, the J gene TRBJ2-7; D is unresolved. Germline lookup yields CDR1 ENHRY and CDR2 SYGVKD. The CDR3 runs to 13 residues. The chain's CDR3 is CASSEVGKDEQYF. In DNA, the CDR3 is TGTGCCAGCAGTGAGGTAGGGAAGGACGAGCAGTACTTC.

V usage is TRBV10-3 and J usage is TRBJ2-7; 16 bases are shared with TRBD2. The germline V gene encodes CDR1 ENHRY and CDR2 SYGVKD. The V and J ends lost 5 bases and 4 bases, in that order; junction bases with no gene match: 8. This CDR3 comprises 17 residues. This CDR3 is CAISRGLAGGPGYEQYF. The CDR3 DNA reads TGTGCCATCAGTAGGGGACTAGCGGGAGGGCCGGGTTACGAGCAGTACTTC.

The chain employs TRBV15 and TRBJ2-2, with D unresolved. The CDR3 is 13 residues long. Deletions cut 3 bases from V and 4 bases from J, with 6 bases between. Germline CDR1 LNHNV, CDR2 YYDKDF (reference sequence). CDR3: CATSSESTGELFF. CDR3 coding DNA: TGTGCCACCAGCAGTGAAAGCACCGGGGAGCTGTTTTTT.

This clonotype was counted ten times or more. The chain has TRBV12-3 or TRBV12-4 and TRBJ2-7; 8 nucleotides line up with TRBD1. CDR3 length: 14 amino acids. V gave up 8 bases and J gave up 6 bases; unmatched junction bases: 12. The CDR3, as DNA: TGTGCCAGCGGCGAGGACAGGGCGCTGGGCGAGCAGTACTTC. Translated, it gives CASGEDRALGEQYF.

Turning to this clonotype: This could be a read error, since a much larger clone is one nucleotide away. Given the absence of the conserved phenylalanine or tryptophan at the CDR3 end, a read error is likely. It is unclear where the CDR3 begins or ends on the DNA, so no DNA is shown, and the CDR3 is as TCRdb lists it. The chain employs TRBV13 and TRBJ1-1; the D segment call TRBD1 is taken from the table without a DNA check. Including both end residues, the CDR3 is 11 amino acids long. The germline V gene encodes CDR1 PRHDT and CDR2 FYEKMQ (reference sequence). CDR3 residues: CASSFYREVFS.

Remarks on this clonotype: The junction shows a germline mismatch at one end, possibly a read error. V is TRBV5-1 and J is TRBJ2-6; either TRBD1 or TRBD2 may fit D (6 bases each). Germline V CDR1 and CDR2: SGHRS, YFSETQ. The CDR3 covers 17 residues. The CDR3 reads CASSLGWGALGANVLTF. DNA of the CDR3: TGTGCCAGCAGCTTGGGATGGGGGGCGCTGGGGGCCAACGTCCTGACTTTC.

The chain employs TRBV7-9 and TRBJ1-4, with TRBD1 identical over 9 bases. V was pared by 5 bases and J by 3 bases, with 7 bases of the junction left unmatched. The CDR3 runs to 16 residues. CDR1 is SEHNR and CDR2 is FQNEAQ in the germline V gene (reference sequence). The CDR3 region is CASSGSGTGSNEKLFF. DNA of the CDR3: TGTGCCAGCAGCGGTTCCGGGACAGGGTCTAATGAAAAACTGTTTTTT.

The chain links TRBV27 to TRBJ2-6; D gene uncertain. This CDR3 has 18 residues. Germline V gene lookup returns CDR1 MNHEY and CDR2 SMNVEV (reference sequence). Trimming shortened V by 3 bases and J by 0 bases, and 15 bases separated the two germline ends. The CDR3 DNA reads as TGTGCCAGCAGTTTGAGGCCCGCAGCGAGCTCTGGGGCCAACGTCCTGACTTTC. This gives the protein CASSLRPAASSGANVLTF.

The rearrangement joins TRBV5-4 to TRBJ2-5; no reliable D call. Germline CDR1 is SGHNT and CDR2 is YYREEE (reference sequence). Trimming removed 0 bases at V and 3 bases at J, with 12 bases between. The CDR3 totals 15 residues. The DNA of the CDR3 is TGTGCCAGCAGCTTGGATGGTGGGAATGAAGAGACCCAGTACTTC. Translation: CASSLDGGNEETQYF.

In this sample, this clonotype turned up many times. The chain links TRBV7-3 to TRBJ2-7; the D is unclear. CDR1 and CDR2 from the germline V gene are SGHTA and FQGTGA. CDR3 length: 14 residues. Trimming took off 1 base at V and 2 bases at J, with 9 bases between the two ends. The CDR3 nucleotides are TGTGCCAGCAGCTTAAATGTAGAGGCCTACGAGCAGTACTTC. As protein: CASSLNVEAYEQYF.

This clonotype was seen ten or more times. The gene calls are TRBV20-1 and TRBJ2-7; TRBD2 might be the D (5 bases). This CDR3 has 13 amino acids. The germline CDR1 and CDR2 sequences are DFQATT and SNEGSKA (reference sequence). The V end was cut by 6 bases, the J end by 0 bases, with 12 bases between. The CDR3 DNA reads as TGCAGTGCGGTGGTTGCGGGCTCCTACGAGCAGTACTTC. It codes for CSAVVAGSYEQYF.

In its sample, this clonotype was seen many times. The rearrangement links TRBV2 to TRBJ1-2, with TRBD1 as a possible D gene (5 bases). Germline-derived CDR1 and CDR2 are SNHLY and FYNNEI. CDR3 length: 15 residues. V was trimmed by 1 base and J by 4 bases, leaving 13 bases between them. The CDR3 loop reads CASSEVKGTGYGYTF. The CDR3 coding sequence is TGTGCCAGCAGTGAAGTAAAGGGGACTGGCTATGGCTACACCTTC.

This clonotype has only a few counts. This chain connects TRBV27 to TRBJ1-2; the match to TRBD1 covers 8 bases. The J segment lost 7 bases and the V segment lost 0 bases, leaving 7 bases of the junction unmatched. Germline loops: CDR1 MNHEY, CDR2 SMNVEV (reference sequence). There are 15 residues in the CDR3. The CDR3 is CASSLSPQGALGYTF. Written as DNA, the CDR3 is TGTGCCAGCAGTTTATCACCCCAGGGGGCGCTTGGCTACACCTTC.